This T cell receptor (beta chain) was recovered during a study of cytomegalovirus exposure and HLA in healthy donors. Whole-study context: Earlier, 150 million to 200 million T cells were analyzed, and approximately 110 million unique TCR beta sequences were found among them. Findings and caveats of the study: Associated with cytomegalovirus, according to the listing, were around 160 TCR beta chains.

A remark on this clone: Its antigen is unidentified.

Germline-derived CDR1 and CDR2 are LGHNA and YSLEER. CDR3 length equals 15 residues. Trimming shortened V by 0 bases and J by 2 bases, and 11 bases separated the two germline ends. Primers for the PCR totalled 60 Vbeta and 13 Jbeta. Data came from immunoSEQ multiplex PCR; TCRdb stores just in-frame clones and leaves some out. The sample carries about 260,000 clones, about 83% recorded once. The TCR comes from a woman between 40 and 55 years old in good health and CMV-seropositive. The sequenced material came from PBMCs. The V call is TRBV4-3, the J call TRBJ2-7, with D perhaps TRBD2 (6 bases). The CDR3 region has the DNA TGCGCCAGCAGCCAAGATAGCGGCAGAACCTACGAGCAGTACTTC. Protein product: CASSQDSGRTYEQYF.